Given below is one TCR beta chain in context. Antigen unknown. The source of the sample is a study of T cell responses to AZD1222 COVID-19 vaccine. Assay: immunoSEQ multiplex PCR; the TCRdb copy retains only in-frame clones and omits some. The sample includes 150,000 or so clones, roughly nine tenths of them seen just once. The CDR3 is 14 residues long. Study findings and constraints: Spike-specific TCR breadth and depth rose after two AZD1222 doses. Repertoire sampling occurred only after the peak T cell response. Most donors were white British, females outnumbered males, and clonal diversity was possibly underestimated.

The genes are TRBV21-1 and TRBJ1-1; the tabulated D call, TRBD1, remains unverified against the DNA. TRBV21-1 is termed a pseudogene. The sequencing used peripheral blood, collected on day 0 of AZD1222 vaccination. The TCR sequence derives from an adult in good health. CDR3 sequence (DNA): TGTGCCAGAAGCCTACAGGGAAAGGGCACTGAAGCTTTCTTT. The encoded protein is CARSLQGKGTEAFF.